This TCR beta chain appears in the sequencing data of a study of shared clonotypes between healthy human individuals. For this clone: Its antigen is as yet unknown. Germline and junction disagree at one end, which may indicate a read error.

This CDR3 is 14 amino acids long. Looked up from germline, CDR1 is KGHSH and CDR2 is LQKENI. Sorted-subset replicate PCRs used roughly 220 ng DNA, 25,000 to 30,000 T cell genomes. The method was immunoSEQ multiplex PCR; TCRdb's version includes in-frame clones alone and lacks a portion of them. Of approximately 1,000,000 clones in the sample, 70% to 80% are singletons; the top ten hold about 0.52%. Study-level results: Naive subsets generally had larger estimated richness than memory subsets. Around 5% was the fraction of naive CD4 clonotypes found shared across a few donors.

The sequence was collected from a man between 18 and 29 years old in good health. Some clones in this sample may be carry-over from other donors' samples. The sequenced sample consisted of memory CD4+ T cells from PBMCs. This sample's subset: CD45RA-negative fraction. The chain combines TRBV18 with TRBJ1-2, with 8 bases that match TRBD1. CDR3: CASSPQGGTPGYTF. The CDR3 region has the DNA TGTGCCAGCTCCCCACAGGGGGGGACGCCTGGCTACACCTTC.